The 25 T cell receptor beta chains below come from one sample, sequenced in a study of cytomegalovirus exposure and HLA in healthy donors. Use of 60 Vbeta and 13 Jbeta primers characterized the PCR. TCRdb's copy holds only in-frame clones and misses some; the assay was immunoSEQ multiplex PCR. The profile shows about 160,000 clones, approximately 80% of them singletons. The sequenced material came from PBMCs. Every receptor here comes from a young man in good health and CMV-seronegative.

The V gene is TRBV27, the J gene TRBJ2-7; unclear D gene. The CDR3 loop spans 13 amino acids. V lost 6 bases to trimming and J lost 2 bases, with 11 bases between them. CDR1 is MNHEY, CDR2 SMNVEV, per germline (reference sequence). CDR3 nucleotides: TGTGCCAGCAGCCCCTCGAACACCTACGAGCAGTACTTC. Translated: CASSPSNTYEQYF.

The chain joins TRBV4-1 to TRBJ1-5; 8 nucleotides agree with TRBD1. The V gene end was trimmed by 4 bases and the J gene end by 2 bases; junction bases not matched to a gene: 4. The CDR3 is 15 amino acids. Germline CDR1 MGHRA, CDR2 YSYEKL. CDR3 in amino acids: CASSPPGQGNQPQHF. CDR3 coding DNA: TGCGCCAGCAGCCCACCGGGACAGGGCAATCAGCCCCAGCATTTT.

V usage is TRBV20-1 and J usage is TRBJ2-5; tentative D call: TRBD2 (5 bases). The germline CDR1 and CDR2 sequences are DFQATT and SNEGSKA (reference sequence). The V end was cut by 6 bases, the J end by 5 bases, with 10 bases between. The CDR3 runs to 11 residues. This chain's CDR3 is CSARRGETQYF. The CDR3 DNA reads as TGCAGTGCCCGACGCGGGGAGACCCAGTACTTC.

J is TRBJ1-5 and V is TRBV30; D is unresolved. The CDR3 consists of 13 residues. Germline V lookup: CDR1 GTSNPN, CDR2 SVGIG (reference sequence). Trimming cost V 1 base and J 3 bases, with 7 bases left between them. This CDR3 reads CAWSDSNNQPQHF. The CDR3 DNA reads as TGTGCCTGGAGTGACAGTAACAATCAGCCCCAGCATTTT.

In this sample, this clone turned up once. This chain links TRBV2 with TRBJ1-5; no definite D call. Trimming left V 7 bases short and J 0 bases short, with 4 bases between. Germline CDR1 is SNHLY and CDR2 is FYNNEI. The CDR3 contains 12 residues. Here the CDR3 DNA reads TGTGCCAGCAACTATAGCAATCAGCCCCAGCATTTT. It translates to CASNYSNQPQHF.

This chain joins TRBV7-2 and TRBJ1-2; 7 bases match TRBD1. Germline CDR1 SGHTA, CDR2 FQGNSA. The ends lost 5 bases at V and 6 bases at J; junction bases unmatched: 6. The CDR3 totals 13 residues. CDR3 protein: CASSPDRVNGYTF. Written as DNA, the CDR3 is TGTGCCAGCAGCCCCGACAGGGTTAATGGCTACACCTTC.

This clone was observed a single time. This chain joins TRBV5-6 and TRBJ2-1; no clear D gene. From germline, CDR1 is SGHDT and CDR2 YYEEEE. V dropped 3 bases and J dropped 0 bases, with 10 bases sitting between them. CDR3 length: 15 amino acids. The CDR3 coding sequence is TGTGCCAGCAGCTCGATGGTAGCCTCCTACAATGAGCAGTTCTTC. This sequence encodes CASSSMVASYNEQFF.

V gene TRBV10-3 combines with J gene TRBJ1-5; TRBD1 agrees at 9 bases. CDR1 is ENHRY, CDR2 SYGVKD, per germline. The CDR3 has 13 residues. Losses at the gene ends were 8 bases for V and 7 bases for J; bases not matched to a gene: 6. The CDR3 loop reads CAISQGAGQPQHF. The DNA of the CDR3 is TGTGCCATCTCACAGGGGGCCGGGCAGCCCCAGCATTTT.

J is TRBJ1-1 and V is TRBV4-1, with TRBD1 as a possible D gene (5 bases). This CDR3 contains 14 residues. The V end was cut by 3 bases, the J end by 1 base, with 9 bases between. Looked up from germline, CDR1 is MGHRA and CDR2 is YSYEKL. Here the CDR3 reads CASSHLGANTEAFF. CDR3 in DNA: TGCGCCAGCAGCCACCTAGGGGCGAACACTGAAGCTTTCTTT.

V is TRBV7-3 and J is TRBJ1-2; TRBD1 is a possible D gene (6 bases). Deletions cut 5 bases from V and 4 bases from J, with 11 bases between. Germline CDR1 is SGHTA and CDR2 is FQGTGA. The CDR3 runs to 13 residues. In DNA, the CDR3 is TGTGCCAGCAGCCCAGGGGTGTCCTATGGCTACACCTTC. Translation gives CASSPGVSYGYTF.

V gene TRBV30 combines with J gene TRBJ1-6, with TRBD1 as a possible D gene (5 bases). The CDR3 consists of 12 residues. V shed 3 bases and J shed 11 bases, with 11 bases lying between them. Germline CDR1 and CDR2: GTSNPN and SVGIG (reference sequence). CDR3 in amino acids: CAWSRVITPLHF. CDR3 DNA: TGTGCCTGGAGCAGGGTAATTACACCCCTCCACTTT.

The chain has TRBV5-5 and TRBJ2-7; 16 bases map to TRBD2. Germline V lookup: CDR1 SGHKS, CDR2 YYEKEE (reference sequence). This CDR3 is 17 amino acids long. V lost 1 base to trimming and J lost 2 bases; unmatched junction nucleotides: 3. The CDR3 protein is CASSLSGTSGRAYEQYF. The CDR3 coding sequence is TGTGCCAGCAGCTTGTCCGGGACTAGCGGGAGGGCCTACGAGCAGTACTTC. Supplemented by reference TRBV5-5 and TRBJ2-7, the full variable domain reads DAGVTQSPTHLIKTRGQQVTLRCSPISGHKSVSWYQQVLGQGPQFIFQYYEKEERGRGNFPDRFSARQFPNYSSELNVNALLLGDSALYLCASSLSGTSGRAYEQYFGPGTRLTVT.

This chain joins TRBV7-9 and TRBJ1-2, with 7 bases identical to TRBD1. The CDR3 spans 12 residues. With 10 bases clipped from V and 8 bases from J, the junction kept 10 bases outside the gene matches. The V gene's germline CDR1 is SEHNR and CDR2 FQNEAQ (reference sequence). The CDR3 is CATPDRSEGYTF. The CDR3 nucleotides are TGTGCCACCCCGGACAGGTCCGAGGGCTACACCTTC.

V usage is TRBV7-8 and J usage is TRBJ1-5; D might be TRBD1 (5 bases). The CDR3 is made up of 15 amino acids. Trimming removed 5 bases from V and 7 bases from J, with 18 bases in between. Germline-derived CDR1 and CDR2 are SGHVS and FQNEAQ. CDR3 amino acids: CASSPGIPQYQPQHF. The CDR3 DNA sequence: TGTGCCAGCAGCCCAGGGATCCCCCAATACCAGCCCCAGCATTTT.

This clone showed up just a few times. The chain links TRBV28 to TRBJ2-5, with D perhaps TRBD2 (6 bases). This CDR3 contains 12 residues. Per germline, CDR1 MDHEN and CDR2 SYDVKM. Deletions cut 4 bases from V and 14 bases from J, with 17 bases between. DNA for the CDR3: TGTGCCAGCAGTTCCGGGACTCCAGGCGGTTACTTC. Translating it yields CASSSGTPGGYF.

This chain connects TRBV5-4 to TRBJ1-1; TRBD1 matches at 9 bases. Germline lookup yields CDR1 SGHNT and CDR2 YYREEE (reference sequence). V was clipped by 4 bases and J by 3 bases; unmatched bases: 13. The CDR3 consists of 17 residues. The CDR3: CASSTYRVQGAHTEAFF. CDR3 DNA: TGTGCCAGCAGCACTTATCGGGTACAGGGGGCACACACTGAAGCTTTCTTT.

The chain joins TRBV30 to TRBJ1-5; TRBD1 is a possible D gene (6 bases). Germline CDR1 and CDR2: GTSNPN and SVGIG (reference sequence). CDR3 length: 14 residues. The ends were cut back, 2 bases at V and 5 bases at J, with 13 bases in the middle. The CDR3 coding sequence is TGTGCCTGGAGTTTAGGACAGATCGATCAGCCCCAGCATTTT. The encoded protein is CAWSLGQIDQPQHF.

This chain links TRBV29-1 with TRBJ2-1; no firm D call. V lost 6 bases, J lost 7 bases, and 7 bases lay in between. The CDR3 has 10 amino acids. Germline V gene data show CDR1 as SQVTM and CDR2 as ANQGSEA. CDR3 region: CSVEYNEQFF. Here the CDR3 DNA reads TGCAGCGTGGAATATAATGAGCAGTTCTTC.

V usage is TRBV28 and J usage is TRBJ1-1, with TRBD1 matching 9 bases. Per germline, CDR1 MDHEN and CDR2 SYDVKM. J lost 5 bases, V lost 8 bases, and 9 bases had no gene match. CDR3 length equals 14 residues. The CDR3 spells CASHPTGGGTEAFF. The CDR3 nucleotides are TGTGCCAGCCACCCGACAGGGGGGGGTACTGAAGCTTTCTTT.

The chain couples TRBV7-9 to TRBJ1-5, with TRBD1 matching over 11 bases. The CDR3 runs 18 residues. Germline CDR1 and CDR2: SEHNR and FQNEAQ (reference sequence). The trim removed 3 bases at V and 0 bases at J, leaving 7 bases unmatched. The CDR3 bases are TGTGCCAGCAGCTTCACCGGGACAGGGGGGTATAGCAATCAGCCCCAGCATTTT. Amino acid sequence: CASSFTGTGGYSNQPQHF.

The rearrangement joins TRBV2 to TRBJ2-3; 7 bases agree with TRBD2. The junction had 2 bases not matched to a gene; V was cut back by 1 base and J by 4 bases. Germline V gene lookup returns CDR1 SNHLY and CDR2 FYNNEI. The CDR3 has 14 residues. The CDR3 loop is CASSEGGRADTQYF. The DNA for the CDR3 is TGTGCCAGCAGTGAAGGGGGGAGGGCAGATACGCAGTATTTT.

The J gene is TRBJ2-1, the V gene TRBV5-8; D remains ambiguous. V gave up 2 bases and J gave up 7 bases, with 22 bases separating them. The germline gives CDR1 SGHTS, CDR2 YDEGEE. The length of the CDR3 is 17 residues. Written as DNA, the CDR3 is TGTGCCAGCAGCTTACTTTGGTCTGACCCCGGGTTGAATGAGCAGTTCTTC. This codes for CASSLLWSDPGLNEQFF.

The CDR3 sequence: CASSAPGTGGLEQYF. CDR3 DNA: TGTGCCAGTAGTGCCCCCGGGACAGGAGGACTCGAGCAGTACTTC. The chain links TRBV19 to TRBJ2-7, with 8 positions matching TRBD1. J gave up 6 bases and V 5 bases, and 12 bases lay outside the gene matches. Germline CDR1 LNHDA, CDR2 SQIVND (reference sequence). CDR3 size: 15 residues.

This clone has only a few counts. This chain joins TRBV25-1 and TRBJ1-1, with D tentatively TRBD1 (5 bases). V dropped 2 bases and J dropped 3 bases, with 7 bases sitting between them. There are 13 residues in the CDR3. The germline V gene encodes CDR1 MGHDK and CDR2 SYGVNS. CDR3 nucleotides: TGTGCCAGCAGTGAACTAGGGGACACTGAAGCTTTCTTT. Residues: CASSELGDTEAFF.

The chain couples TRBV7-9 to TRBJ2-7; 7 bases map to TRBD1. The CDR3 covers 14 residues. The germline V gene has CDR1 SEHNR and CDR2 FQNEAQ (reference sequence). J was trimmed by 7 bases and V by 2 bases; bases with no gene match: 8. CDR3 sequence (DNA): TGTGCCAGCAGCTTAAGTTTGGCAGGGGGAGAGCAGTACTTC. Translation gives CASSLSLAGGEQYF.